Listed below are T cell receptor beta chains from one sample, sequenced in a study of cytotoxic CD8 clonotypes in ibrutinib-treated CLL. Sequencing was performed with immunoSEQ multiplex PCR; in TCRdb, only in-frame clones are kept and a portion is missing. The data contain about 72,000 clones, about two thirds of them singletons. Source: PBMCs, taken after 12 months of ibrutinib treatment. Receptors were obtained from a human donor with chronic lymphocytic leukemia. Both conserved end residues are part of each CDR3. The order of the fields is J gene, clone size, D gene, V gene, CDR3 DNA, CDR3 protein. D genes are given only for firm matches. A clone size is listed for some rows: how often the clone was seen (once, few, many), or a class if it is expanded.

j_call: TRBJ1-4; clone_size: .; d_call: TRBD1; v_call: TRBV9; cdr3_nt: TGTGCCAGCAGCCTCAGGGGGGCGACTAATGAAAAACTGTTTTTT; cdr3_aa: CASSLRGATNEKLFF
j_call: TRBJ2-5; clone_size: few; d_call: .; v_call: TRBV2; cdr3_nt: TGTGCCAGCGGCACCCAAGAGACCCAGTACTTC; cdr3_aa: CASGTQETQYF
j_call: TRBJ2-7; clone_size: .; d_call: .; v_call: TRBV10-1; cdr3_nt: TGCGCCAGCAGTGAGTCGGGGGCAGGGGCCTACGAGCAGTACTTC; cdr3_aa: CASSESGAGAYEQYF
j_call: TRBJ1-1; clone_size: .; d_call: .; v_call: TRBV7-9; cdr3_nt: TGTGCCAGCAGCCGCCAACAGGTCATGAACACTGAAGCTTTCTTT; cdr3_aa: CASSRQQVMNTEAFF
j_call: TRBJ1-1; clone_size: .; d_call: TRBD1; v_call: TRBV7-2; cdr3_nt: TGTGCCAGCAGCTCACAACAGGGGGTGAACACTGAAGCTTTCTTT; cdr3_aa: CASSSQQGVNTEAFF
j_call: TRBJ1-1; clone_size: .; d_call: .; v_call: TRBV30; cdr3_nt: TGTGCCTGGAGTAGTGAGATGAACACTGAAGCTTTCTTT; cdr3_aa: CAWSSEMNTEAFF
j_call: TRBJ1-3; clone_size: .; d_call: TRBD1; v_call: TRBV5-1; cdr3_nt: TGCGCCAGCAGCAGGCGGACAGGGATAACTGGAAACACCATATATTTT; cdr3_aa: CASSRRTGITGNTIYF
j_call: TRBJ2-5; clone_size: .; d_call: TRBD1; v_call: TRBV19; cdr3_nt: TGTGCCAGTAGTCCGAGACTCCAGGGGGCTCAAGAGACCCAGTACTTC; cdr3_aa: CASSPRLQGAQETQYF
j_call: TRBJ1-2; clone_size: .; d_call: .; v_call: TRBV2; cdr3_nt: TGTGCCAGATCGGACACGGCCGGTGGTGGCTACACCTTC; cdr3_aa: CARSDTAGGGYTF
j_call: TRBJ1-4; clone_size: .; d_call: .; v_call: TRBV4-2; cdr3_nt: TGTGCCAGCAGCCAAAGCAGAGCAACTAATGAAAAACTGTTTTTT; cdr3_aa: CASSQSRATNEKLFF
j_call: TRBJ1-3; clone_size: few; d_call: .; v_call: TRBV7-2; cdr3_nt: TGTGCCAGCAGCTTAGTACAGACTCTCTCTGGAAACACCATATATTTT; cdr3_aa: CASSLVQTLSGNTIYF
j_call: TRBJ2-2; clone_size: .; d_call: TRBD2; v_call: TRBV4-3; cdr3_nt: TGCGCCAGCAGCCAACTTATGGCGGGAGGGGCAGGGGCCGGGGAGCTGTTTTTT; cdr3_aa: CASSQLMAGGAGAGELFF
j_call: TRBJ2-3; clone_size: .; d_call: .; v_call: TRBV4-1; cdr3_nt: TGCGCCAGCAGCCAACGACTAGTCCGGGTCACAGATACGCAGTATTTT; cdr3_aa: CASSQRLVRVTDTQYF
j_call: TRBJ1-3; clone_size: .; d_call: .; v_call: TRBV11-2; cdr3_nt: TGTGCCAGCAGCCTCACGGGGTCCCTCGGGGAGCGTCCTGGAAACACCATATATTTT; cdr3_aa: CASSLTGSLGERPGNTIYF
j_call: TRBJ1-2; clone_size: .; d_call: TRBD1; v_call: TRBV5-1; cdr3_nt: TGCGCCAGCAGCTCGGCCGGGACAGGGGCCGACTATGGCTACACCTTC; cdr3_aa: CASSSAGTGADYGYTF
j_call: TRBJ2-3; clone_size: .; d_call: TRBD1; v_call: TRBV6-5; cdr3_nt: TGTGCCAGCAGTGGGACAGGGGAAGATACGCAGTATTTT; cdr3_aa: CASSGTGEDTQYF
j_call: TRBJ2-5; clone_size: .; d_call: .; v_call: TRBV5-4; cdr3_nt: TGTGCCAGCAGCTTGGGTGGGGGGCAAGAGACCCAGTACTTC; cdr3_aa: CASSLGGGQETQYF
j_call: TRBJ1-5; clone_size: .; d_call: .; v_call: TRBV27; cdr3_nt: TGTGCCAGCAGTTTGCGAGGGGGAAGGAGGGAGGTTCAGCCCCAGCATTTT; cdr3_aa: CASSLRGGRREVQPQHF
j_call: TRBJ1-5; clone_size: few; d_call: .; v_call: TRBV7-9; cdr3_nt: TGTGCCAGCAGCTCAATGGTAGACAATCAGCCCCAGCATTTT; cdr3_aa: CASSSMVDNQPQHF
j_call: TRBJ2-3; clone_size: .; d_call: TRBD2; v_call: TRBV5-4; cdr3_nt: TGTGCCAGCAGAACGGGACTAGCGGGGGGCAGCACAGATACGCAGTATTTT; cdr3_aa: CASRTGLAGGSTDTQYF
j_call: TRBJ1-6; clone_size: .; d_call: .; v_call: TRBV4-3; cdr3_nt: TGCGCCAGCAGCCAAGATCAACAGACAAATTCACCCCTCCACTTT; cdr3_aa: CASSQDQQTNSPLHF
j_call: TRBJ1-5; clone_size: .; d_call: .; v_call: TRBV18; cdr3_nt: TGTGCCAGCTCACCAGTGCAGAGCAATCAGCCCCAGCATTTT; cdr3_aa: CASSPVQSNQPQHF
j_call: TRBJ2-1; clone_size: .; d_call: TRBD1; v_call: TRBV28; cdr3_nt: TGTGCCAGCATCACAGGGGGTCTCTCCTACAATGAGCAGTTCTTC; cdr3_aa: CASITGGLSYNEQFF
j_call: TRBJ2-5; clone_size: few; d_call: .; v_call: TRBV5-4; cdr3_nt: TGTGCCAGCAGCTTGGAAGAGACCCAGTACTTC; cdr3_aa: CASSLEETQYF
j_call: TRBJ2-5; clone_size: .; d_call: TRBD1; v_call: TRBV5-1; cdr3_nt: TGCGCCAGCAGCTCGGACAGGCGGCGGGAGACCCAGTACTTC; cdr3_aa: CASSSDRRRETQYF
j_call: TRBJ1-2; clone_size: .; d_call: .; v_call: TRBV28; cdr3_nt: TGTGCCAGCAGTTCACCGATGCATGAGACGATCTATGGCTACACCTTC; cdr3_aa: CASSSPMHETIYGYTF
j_call: TRBJ1-3; clone_size: .; d_call: .; v_call: TRBV7-3; cdr3_nt: TGTGCCAGCAGCCCGGGTGCGGCTGCGGACACCATATATTTT; cdr3_aa: CASSPGAAADTIYF
j_call: TRBJ2-3; clone_size: .; d_call: TRBD2; v_call: TRBV27; cdr3_nt: TGTGCCAGCAGTCGGACTAGCGGGCGGAATACGCAGTATTTT; cdr3_aa: CASSRTSGRNTQYF
j_call: TRBJ2-7; clone_size: .; d_call: TRBD1; v_call: TRBV19; cdr3_nt: TGTGCCAGTAGTATCGGGACAGTCTCCTACGAGCAGTACTTC; cdr3_aa: CASSIGTVSYEQYF
j_call: TRBJ1-1; clone_size: few; d_call: .; v_call: TRBV9; cdr3_nt: TGTGCCAGCAGCGTGGCGGACACTGAAGCTTTCTTT; cdr3_aa: CASSVADTEAFF
j_call: TRBJ1-2; clone_size: .; d_call: .; v_call: TRBV19; cdr3_nt: TGTGCCAGTAGTATTTTAAACAGGATAAACTATGGCTACACCTTC; cdr3_aa: CASSILNRINYGYTF
j_call: TRBJ2-3; clone_size: .; d_call: .; v_call: TRBV2; cdr3_nt: TGTGCCAGCAGCCGTTCTGAAGCCTTCACAGATACGCAGTATTTT; cdr3_aa: CASSRSEAFTDTQYF
j_call: TRBJ1-5; clone_size: .; d_call: TRBD1; v_call: TRBV7-9; cdr3_nt: TGTGCCAGCAGCTCCCCCGTTCCGGGACAGGGAAGCAATCAGCCCCAGCATTTT; cdr3_aa: CASSSPVPGQGSNQPQHF
j_call: TRBJ1-5; clone_size: few; d_call: TRBD1; v_call: TRBV30; cdr3_nt: TGTGCCTGGACCGGGACAGGGGCTACCCAGCCCCAGCATTTT; cdr3_aa: CAWTGTGATQPQHF
j_call: TRBJ1-6; clone_size: .; d_call: TRBD1; v_call: TRBV5-1; cdr3_nt: TGCGCCAGCAGCTTGGGGGGCCAGGGGGCTTTGTCACCCCTCCACTTT; cdr3_aa: CASSLGGQGALSPLHF
j_call: TRBJ2-7; clone_size: once; d_call: TRBD2; v_call: TRBV7-2; cdr3_nt: TGTGCCAGCAGCCGGGACTATGGGGACTACGAGCAGTACTTC; cdr3_aa: CASSRDYGDYEQYF
j_call: TRBJ1-3; clone_size: .; d_call: .; v_call: TRBV6-5; cdr3_nt: TGTGCCAGCAGCAACTTAGGAAACACCATATATTTT; cdr3_aa: CASSNLGNTIYF
j_call: TRBJ1-6; clone_size: few; d_call: TRBD1; v_call: TRBV5-1; cdr3_nt: TGCGCCAGCAGCCCAGACGGGACAGGGCTAGGGAATTCACCCCTCCACTTT; cdr3_aa: CASSPDGTGLGNSPLHF
j_call: TRBJ1-1; clone_size: .; d_call: .; v_call: TRBV28; cdr3_nt: TGTGCCAGTAAAATAGGACAGTGGGGCACTGAAGCTTTCTTT; cdr3_aa: CASKIGQWGTEAFF
j_call: TRBJ2-2; clone_size: few; d_call: .; v_call: TRBV5-4; cdr3_nt: TGTGCCAGCAGCGTCGGACCCCTCAACACCGGGGAGCTGTTTTTT; cdr3_aa: CASSVGPLNTGELFF
j_call: TRBJ2-7; clone_size: .; d_call: TRBD2; v_call: TRBV7-2; cdr3_nt: TGTGCCAGCAGCTTTAGCGGGGGGACAAGCTCCTACGAGCAGTACTTC; cdr3_aa: CASSFSGGTSSYEQYF
j_call: TRBJ2-2; clone_size: .; d_call: TRBD1; v_call: TRBV6-6; cdr3_nt: TGTGCCAGCAGGGCCAGGGGGACCGGGGAGCTGTTTTTT; cdr3_aa: CASRARGTGELFF
j_call: TRBJ1-5; clone_size: .; d_call: TRBD1; v_call: TRBV30; cdr3_nt: TGTGCCTGGAGTTTCGGGACAGGGGGCAGCAATCAGCCCCAGCATTTT; cdr3_aa: CAWSFGTGGSNQPQHF
j_call: TRBJ1-2; clone_size: .; d_call: .; v_call: TRBV28; cdr3_nt: TGTGCCAGCAGTTTCTCCGGGAGGCCTAGGGATGGCTACACCTTC; cdr3_aa: CASSFSGRPRDGYTF
j_call: TRBJ2-2; clone_size: .; d_call: TRBD2; v_call: TRBV10-1; cdr3_nt: TGCGCCAGCAGTGAACTAGCGGGGGCGAACACCGGGGAGCTGTTTTTT; cdr3_aa: CASSELAGANTGELFF
j_call: TRBJ1-1; clone_size: .; d_call: .; v_call: TRBV11-2; cdr3_nt: TGTGCCAGCAGCTTAGCCCACAGGGTTAGTCCGCAGGACACTGAAGCTTTCTTT; cdr3_aa: CASSLAHRVSPQDTEAFF
j_call: TRBJ1-6; clone_size: .; d_call: .; v_call: TRBV10-1; cdr3_nt: TGCGCCACCAAAACAGGGAGAGATTCACCCCTCCACTTT; cdr3_aa: CATKTGRDSPLHF
j_call: TRBJ1-4; clone_size: few; d_call: TRBD1; v_call: TRBV5-1; cdr3_nt: TGCGCCAGCAGCGTGGACAGGGGGCGCTTAGAAAAACTGTTTTTT; cdr3_aa: CASSVDRGRLEKLFF
j_call: TRBJ1-5; clone_size: .; d_call: TRBD1; v_call: TRBV15; cdr3_nt: TGTGCCACCAGCAGAGATCTGCGCGGGATTGGACAGGGGGCAGGTAATCAGCCCCAGCATTTT; cdr3_aa: CATSRDLRGIGQGAGNQPQHF
j_call: TRBJ2-1; clone_size: once; d_call: TRBD2; v_call: TRBV19; cdr3_nt: TGTGCCAGTAGTATCTTAGCGGGGGGGCCTGTAGGGGAGCAGTTCTTC; cdr3_aa: CASSILAGGPVGEQFF
j_call: TRBJ2-7; clone_size: .; d_call: .; v_call: TRBV6-1; cdr3_nt: TGTGCCAGCAGTCGGGGCAGATCCTACGAGCAGTACTTC; cdr3_aa: CASSRGRSYEQYF
j_call: TRBJ2-3; clone_size: .; d_call: .; v_call: TRBV5-1; cdr3_nt: TGCGCCAGCAGCTTGGGAGTGATCGCAGATACGCAGTATTTT; cdr3_aa: CASSLGVIADTQYF
j_call: TRBJ1-2; clone_size: .; d_call: TRBD1; v_call: TRBV6-5; cdr3_nt: TGTGCCAGCAGACAGACGACAGGGAACTACTATGGCTACACCTTC; cdr3_aa: CASRQTTGNYYGYTF